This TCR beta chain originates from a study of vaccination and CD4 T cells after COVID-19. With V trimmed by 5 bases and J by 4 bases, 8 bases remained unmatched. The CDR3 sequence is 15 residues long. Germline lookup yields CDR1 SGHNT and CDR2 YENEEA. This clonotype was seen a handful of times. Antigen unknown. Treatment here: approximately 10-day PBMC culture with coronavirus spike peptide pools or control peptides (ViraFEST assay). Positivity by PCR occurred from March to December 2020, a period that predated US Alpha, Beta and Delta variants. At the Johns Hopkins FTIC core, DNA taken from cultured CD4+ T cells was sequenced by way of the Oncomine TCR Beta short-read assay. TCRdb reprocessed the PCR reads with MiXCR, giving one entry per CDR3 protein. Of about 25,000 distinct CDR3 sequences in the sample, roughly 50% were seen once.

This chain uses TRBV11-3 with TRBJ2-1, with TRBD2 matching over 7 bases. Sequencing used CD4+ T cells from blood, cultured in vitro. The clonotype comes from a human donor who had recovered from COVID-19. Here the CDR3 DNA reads TGTGCCAGCAGCCGTGGGCTAGCGGAATACAATGAGCAGTTCTTC. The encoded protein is CASSRGLAEYNEQFF.